A single sample gave rise to the 29 T cell receptor beta chains below, sequenced in a study of beta chain features in type 1 diabetes. What was sequenced were expressed TCRB transcripts, since all of the isolated RNA had been reverse transcribed. Some clones are missing from TCRdb's copy, which holds only in-frame ones; the method was immunoSEQ multiplex PCR. Among roughly 230,000 clones listed, roughly 9.6% were seen once. Sequencing was performed on naive CD4+ T cells from blood. The receptors derive from a woman under 30 in good health.

This clone came up a few times. The gene calls are TRBV29-1 and TRBJ2-2; 10 bases match TRBD2. CDR3 size: 15 residues. Trimming took 4 bases from V and 4 from J; bases not matched to a gene: 6. CDR1 is SQVTM and CDR2 is ANQGSEA in the germline V gene. This CDR3 reads CSVGGSSGGTGELFF. In nucleotides, the CDR3 is TGCAGCGTTGGAGGGTCTAGCGGGGGCACCGGGGAGCTGTTTTTT.

This clone was seen only a few times. The V gene is TRBV7-8, the J gene TRBJ2-2, with 8 bases fitting TRBD2. Trimming cost V 5 bases and J 7 bases; bases outside gene matches: 6. Germline V gene lookup returns CDR1 SGHVS and CDR2 FQNEAQ. The CDR3 loop spans 14 amino acids. DNA for the CDR3: TGTGCCAGCAGCCCTAGCGGGCGAATCGGGGAGCTGTTTTTT. This sequence encodes CASSPSGRIGELFF.

This clone has just a few counts. The J gene is TRBJ2-1, the V gene TRBV9, with D possibly TRBD1 on 5 matching bases. The CDR3 has 14 amino acids. Trimming removed 1 base from V and 7 bases from J, with 12 bases in between. Germline V gene data show CDR1 as SGDLS and CDR2 as YYNGEE. The CDR3 nucleotides read TGTGCCAGCAGCGTAACCCTCGACAGAAATGAGCAGTTCTTC. It encodes CASSVTLDRNEQFF.

The chain joins TRBV5-1 to TRBJ1-2; D remains ambiguous. CDR1 and CDR2 (germline): SGHRS, YFSETQ. Trimming pared 0 bases from V and 7 bases from J, leaving 13 bases between. The CDR3 is 14 residues long. CDR3 DNA: TGCGCCAGCAGCTTGGTAGGCGGGGAGAGTGGCTACACCTTC. It encodes CASSLVGGESGYTF.

This clone turned up a few times. The chain uses TRBV11-2 and TRBJ2-1, with 7 positions matching TRBD2. J was trimmed by 1 base and V by 6 bases; bases with no gene match: 6. Germline V gene sequence: CDR1 SGHAT, CDR2 FQNNGV. CDR3 size: 15 residues. The CDR3 bases are TGTGCCAGCAGTGGACTAGTGGGATCCTACAATGAGCAGTTCTTC. This gives the protein CASSGLVGSYNEQFF.

The chain carries TRBV6-1 and TRBJ1-2, with 7 bases aligning to TRBD1. The CDR3 runs 13 residues. V lost 5 bases and J lost 4; bases outside the gene matches: 4. The germline CDR1 and CDR2 sequences are MNHNS and SASEGT. The CDR3 region is CASSRDRAYGYTF. The CDR3 DNA sequence: TGTGCCAGCAGTCGAGACAGGGCCTATGGCTACACCTTC.

This clone appeared a few times. The chain recombines TRBV30 with TRBJ2-7, with 8 bases that match TRBD2. Germline V gene sequence: CDR1 GTSNPN, CDR2 SVGIG (reference sequence). Losses at the gene ends were 7 bases for V and 3 bases for J; bases not matched to a gene: 5. The CDR3 sequence is 12 residues long. The chain's CDR3 is CASGGGIYEQYF. As DNA, the CDR3 is TGTGCCTCCGGGGGGGGAATCTACGAGCAGTACTTC.

The chain joins TRBV5-1 to TRBJ2-2; D ambiguous. The CDR3 extends over 14 amino acids. Germline CDR1 SGHRS, CDR2 YFSETQ. V lost 2 bases to trimming and J lost 4 bases, with 9 bases between them. CDR3 loop: CASSLSQTTGELFF. The CDR3 DNA sequence: TGCGCCAGCAGCTTATCACAAACCACCGGGGAGCTGTTTTTT.

This clone was picked up a small number of times. This chain joins TRBV19 and TRBJ1-5; D possibly corresponds to TRBD1 (5 bases). The V and J ends lost 6 bases and 6 bases respectively, with 15 bases between them. The CDR3 spans 14 residues. CDR1 and CDR2 from the germline V gene are LNHDA and SQIVND (reference sequence). In DNA form, the CDR3 reads TGTGCCAGTAGCACGGGGGGGAGCGGTCAGCCCCAGCATTTT. Translating it yields CASSTGGSGQPQHF.

The V gene is TRBV19, the J gene TRBJ2-7; D is possibly TRBD2 (7 bases). V dropped 3 bases and J dropped 6 bases, with 12 bases sitting between them. This CDR3 has 13 residues. Germline values: CDR1 LNHDA, CDR2 SQIVND (reference sequence). The CDR3 reads CASSINREGEQYF. The CDR3 DNA sequence: TGTGCCAGTAGTATCAACAGGGAGGGCGAGCAGTACTTC.

The gene calls are TRBV9 and TRBJ2-5, with 9 positions matching TRBD2. Trimming removed 0 bases from V and 2 bases from J; junction bases left unmatched: 8. Germline lookup yields CDR1 SGDLS and CDR2 YYNGEE. The CDR3 is 17 residues long. The CDR3 region is CASSVASLAGGQETQYF. The DNA for the CDR3 is TGTGCCAGCAGCGTAGCCTCACTCGCGGGGGGGCAAGAGACCCAGTACTTC.

This chain links TRBV11-2 with TRBJ1-1, with D possibly matching TRBD1 (5 bases). V was clipped by 3 bases and J by 7 bases, with 9 bases between them. Per the germline V gene, CDR1 is SGHAT and CDR2 is FQNNGV. This CDR3 comprises 12 residues. CDR3 in amino acids: CASSFRVVEAFF. As DNA, the CDR3 is TGTGCCAGCAGCTTCAGGGTAGTTGAAGCTTTCTTT. Complete variable domain (other parts from reference TRBV11-2 and TRBJ1-1): EAGVAQSPRYKIIEKRQSVAFWCNPISGHATLYWYQQILGQGPKLLIQFQNNGVVDDSQLPKDRFSAERLKGVDSTLKIQPAKLEDSAVYLCASSFRVVEAFFGQGTRLTVV.

A few counts support this clone. The chain couples TRBV18 to TRBJ1-5; 11 positions match TRBD1. V shed 4 bases and J 3 bases; nucleotides not matched to a gene: 2. The CDR3 contains 15 residues. The germline CDR1 and CDR2 sequences are KGHSH and LQKENI. CDR3 region: CASSLDRGPNQPQHF. CDR3 in DNA: TGTGCCAGCTCACTGGACAGGGGGCCCAATCAGCCCCAGCATTTT.

The chain combines TRBV9 with TRBJ2-5; a possible D gene is TRBD2 (6 bases). V was clipped by 0 bases and J by 2 bases, with 17 bases between them. CDR3 length: 17 amino acids. Germline V gives CDR1 SGDLS, CDR2 YYNGEE. The chain's CDR3 is CASSVGLGLPLQETQYF. In nucleotides, the CDR3 is TGTGCCAGCAGCGTAGGTCTGGGACTCCCTTTACAAGAGACCCAGTACTTC.

This clone was counted a few times. V usage is TRBV9 and J usage is TRBJ1-5; 7 bases match TRBD1. CDR1 SGDLS and CDR2 YYNGEE come from the germline V gene. V shed 4 bases and J 0 bases; nucleotides not matched to a gene: 7. The CDR3 sequence is 16 residues long. The CDR3 nucleotides are TGTGCCAGCAGCCCTCAGGGGGATTATAGCAATCAGCCCCAGCATTTT. This sequence encodes CASSPQGDYSNQPQHF.

The chain recombines TRBV30 with TRBJ1-1, with D possibly matching TRBD1 (5 bases). The V end was cut by 5 bases, the J end by 7 bases, with 11 bases between. This CDR3 spans 11 amino acids. Germline CDR1 reads GTSNPN; CDR2 reads SVGIG (reference sequence). CDR3 loop: CAWQTGVEAFF. CDR3 nucleotides: TGTGCCTGGCAAACAGGAGTTGAAGCTTTCTTT.

This clone was seen more than once but under ten times. This chain joins TRBV10-3 and TRBJ2-5; 7 nucleotides line up with TRBD2. The junction had 0 bases not matched to a gene; V was cut back by 8 bases and J by 3 bases. Germline CDR1 and CDR2: ENHRY and SYGVKD. The CDR3 has 11 residues. CDR3 sequence reads: CAIGTKETQYF. In DNA, the CDR3 is TGTGCCATCGGGACTAAAGAGACCCAGTACTTC.

The chain carries TRBV18 and TRBJ1-5; 7 bases line up with TRBD1. This CDR3 is 14 amino acids long. The germline CDR1 and CDR2 sequences are KGHSH and LQKENI. The J segment lost 4 bases and the V segment lost 5 bases, leaving 5 bases of the junction unmatched. The CDR3 is CASSYDRVNQPQHF. CDR3 nucleotide sequence: TGTGCCAGCTCATACGACAGGGTGAATCAGCCCCAGCATTTT.

This clone was recorded a few times. The chain combines TRBV4-1 with TRBJ2-7, with D possibly TRBD1 on 6 matching bases. The CDR3 consists of 16 residues. Germline CDR1 MGHRA, CDR2 YSYEKL. V shed 1 base and J shed 6 bases, with 19 bases lying between them. DNA for the CDR3: TGCGCCAGCAGCCAAGGGGGGCGGCGGACGGACTCCGAGCAGTACTTC. This gives the protein CASSQGGRRTDSEQYF.

The chain carries TRBV5-1 and TRBJ2-5, with D possibly TRBD1 on 6 matching bases. The germline V gene has CDR1 SGHRS and CDR2 YFSETQ. This CDR3 region has 16 residues. The V and J ends lost 1 base and 1 base respectively, with 14 bases between them. The CDR3 DNA sequence: TGCGCCAGCAGCTTGTTGGGACAAGGACTCCAAGAGACCCAGTACTTC. It yields the protein CASSLLGQGLQETQYF.

This clone was seen ten or more times. This rearrangement joins TRBV7-9 to TRBJ2-7; a possible D gene is TRBD1 (6 bases). Trimming stripped 5 bases from V and 0 bases from J, with 20 bases between. The CDR3 has 17 amino acids. In germline, CDR1 is SEHNR, CDR2 FQNEAQ (reference sequence). The CDR3 DNA reads as TGTGCCAGCAGCCCAATACCGGGACAAGAAGGCTCCTACGAGCAGTACTTC. This gives the protein CASSPIPGQEGSYEQYF.

The rearrangement links TRBV6-5 to TRBJ2-1; perhaps TRBD2 as D (5 bases). The V end lost 4 bases, the J end lost 5 bases, and 9 bases lay between the germline ends. Germline loops: CDR1 MNHEY, CDR2 SVGAGI. This CDR3 spans 13 amino acids. The DNA for the CDR3 is TGTGCCAGCAGTTGGAGGATCAACAATGAGCAGTTCTTC. It is translated as CASSWRINNEQFF.

This clone showed up just a few times. The chain couples TRBV28 to TRBJ2-1, with a tentative D call TRBD1 (6 bases). Trimming cost V 4 bases and J 0 bases, with 19 bases left between them. Germline assignment: CDR1 MDHEN and CDR2 SYDVKM. The CDR3 has 18 amino acids. The CDR3 sequence is CASSSRYRVAVSYNEQFF. The CDR3 DNA follows: TGTGCCAGCAGTTCCCGATACAGGGTGGCGGTCTCCTACAATGAGCAGTTCTTC.

V is TRBV7-2 and J is TRBJ1-2; D perhaps matches TRBD1 (6 bases). Germline values: CDR1 SGHTA, CDR2 FQGNSA. The CDR3 has 16 residues. Trimming removed 1 base from V and 4 bases from J, with 16 bases in between. CDR3 loop: CASSLEAGAGAYGYTF. In DNA, the CDR3 is TGTGCCAGCAGCTTAGAAGCAGGTGCAGGGGCCTATGGCTACACCTTC.

The chain carries TRBV30 and TRBJ1-6; 7 bases agree with TRBD1. Germline assignment: CDR1 GTSNPN and CDR2 SVGIG (reference sequence). V shed 2 bases, J shed 6 bases, and the junction held 7 bases outside the gene matches. This CDR3 has 15 amino acids. CDR3 DNA sequence: TGTGCCTGGAGTCTCGACAGGGTTGGTAATTCACCCCTCCACTTT. Translation: CAWSLDRVGNSPLHF.

This sequence joins TRBV5-1 and TRBJ1-2; the match to TRBD1 covers 8 bases. V lost 3 bases to trimming and J lost 3 bases; unmatched junction nucleotides: 16. Germline V CDR1 and CDR2: SGHRS, YFSETQ. This CDR3 contains 18 residues. CDR3 region: CASSSSPGTGGGDYGYTF. Here the CDR3 DNA reads TGCGCCAGCAGCTCTTCGCCCGGGACAGGCGGGGGGGACTATGGCTACACCTTC.

V usage is TRBV7-9 and J usage is TRBJ2-5; D may be TRBD2 (6 bases). The CDR3 is made up of 17 amino acids. V lost 3 bases to trimming and J lost 1 base, with 18 bases between them. Germline lookup yields CDR1 SEHNR and CDR2 FQNEAQ (reference sequence). The CDR3 loop is CASSFAGIGPSQETQYF. The DNA for the CDR3 is TGTGCCAGCAGCTTTGCGGGGATAGGGCCCTCCCAAGAGACCCAGTACTTC.

This clone was seen only a few times. The chain has TRBV2 and TRBJ2-5; possible D gene TRBD2, 6 bases. Germline CDR1 is SNHLY and CDR2 is FYNNEI. The V end was cut by 11 bases, the J end by 4 bases, with 14 bases between. This CDR3 has 12 amino acids. The CDR3 coding sequence is TGTGCCGGAAGACTAGTAGGAGAGACCCAGTACTTC. It yields the protein CAGRLVGETQYF.

V and J are TRBV5-1 and TRBJ1-6, with D maybe TRBD1 (5 bases). CDR1 is SGHRS and CDR2 is YFSETQ in the germline V gene. The CDR3 has 13 amino acids. V lost 5 bases to trimming and J lost 8 bases, with 11 bases between them. Here the CDR3 reads CASREGDYSPLHF. The CDR3 nucleotides are TGCGCCAGCAGGGAAGGGGATTATTCACCCCTCCACTTT.